The rows below give T cell receptor beta chains drawn from one sample of a study of siplizumab effects on memory and regulatory T cells. The method was immunoSEQ multiplex PCR; TCRdb's version includes in-frame clones alone and lacks a portion of them. The repertoire holds roughly 120,000 clones, roughly 94% seen once, with roughly 1.7% in the top ten. The sample taken for sequencing was non-Treg CD4+ T cells sorted from blood. Receptors were obtained from a human donor in good health. Both conserved end residues are part of each CDR3. Each record gives: D gene, clone size, V gene, J gene, CDR3 DNA, CDR3 protein. D genes are given only for firm matches. Clone size is not always given. Where it is, it says once, few, many or a class for expanded clones.

D: TRBD1; size: -; V: TRBV20-1; J: TRBJ1-5; DNA: TGCAGTGCCGTAACAGGGGACCAGCATTTT; CDR3: CSAVTGDQHF
D: -; size: once; V: TRBV18; J: TRBJ2-5; DNA: TGTGCCAGCTCACCATTGGAGGAAGAGACCCAGTACTTC; CDR3: CASSPLEEETQYF
D: TRBD1; size: -; V: TRBV5-1; J: TRBJ1-6; DNA: TGCGCCAGCAGCGTGACAGGGCCCCCCAATTCACCCCTCCACTTT; CDR3: CASSVTGPPNSPLHF
D: -; size: -; V: TRBV5-6; J: TRBJ2-5; DNA: TGTGCCAGCAAGGCTATTTTAGGACCAACGGAGACCCAGTACTTC; CDR3: CASKAILGPTETQYF
D: TRBD2; size: -; V: TRBV9; J: TRBJ2-1; DNA: TGTGCCAGCAGCCCTCGGACTAGCGGGATAATAGGCAATGAGCAGTTCTTC; CDR3: CASSPRTSGIIGNEQFF
D: -; size: -; V: TRBV6-5; J: TRBJ2-7; DNA: TGTGCCAGCAGTTACTCGGGTAATAGGGTCGGCGACGAGCAGTACTTC; CDR3: CASSYSGNRVGDEQYF
D: -; size: -; V: TRBV4-1; J: TRBJ1-4; DNA: TGCGCCTCCGGACGGGGGCCTAATGAAAAACTGTTTTTT; CDR3: CASGRGPNEKLFF
D: -; size: -; V: TRBV10-3; J: TRBJ1-1; DNA: TGTGCCATCAGCCTACAGGGAAACACTGAAGCTTTCTTT; CDR3: CAISLQGNTEAFF
D: -; size: -; V: TRBV5-4; J: TRBJ2-2; DNA: TGTGCCAGCAGCCCGTACACCGGGGAGCTGTTTTTT; CDR3: CASSPYTGELFF
D: -; size: -; V: TRBV18; J: TRBJ2-5; DNA: TGTGCCAGCTCACCCAGGCAGTCGGAGACCCAGTACTTC; CDR3: CASSPRQSETQYF
D: -; size: once; V: TRBV6-6; J: TRBJ1-3; DNA: TGTGCCAGCAGTTACTCGAACGGGTACTCTGGAAACACCATATATTTT; CDR3: CASSYSNGYSGNTIYF
D: -; size: -; V: TRBV10-3; J: TRBJ1-3; DNA: TGTGCCATCAGTGAGTCTGCGACCGGAAACACCATATATTTT; CDR3: CAISESATGNTIYF
D: TRBD2; size: -; V: TRBV2; J: TRBJ2-3; DNA: TGTGCCAGCAGGGTACTAGCGATGGGTACAGATACGCAGTATTTT; CDR3: CASRVLAMGTDTQYF
D: -; size: few; V: TRBV6-1; J: TRBJ2-7; DNA: TGTGCCAGCAGTGTGGCGGAACCAGAGGAGCAGTACTTC; CDR3: CASSVAEPEEQYF
D: -; size: -; V: TRBV9; J: TRBJ2-3; DNA: TGTGCCAGCAGCGTAGGTATAAGTATGAGCACAGATACGCAGTATTTT; CDR3: CASSVGISMSTDTQYF
D: TRBD1; size: -; V: TRBV6-1; J: TRBJ1-4; DNA: TGTGCCAGCAGAACCCCGGGACAGGGGGCAGGGAAACTGTTTTTT; CDR3: CASRTPGQGAGKLFF
D: -; size: -; V: TRBV6-1; J: TRBJ2-1; DNA: TGTGCCAGCAGTCAAACGTACAATGAGCAGTTCTTC; CDR3: CASSQTYNEQFF
D: -; size: once; V: TRBV27; J: TRBJ2-2; DNA: TGTGCCAGCAGTTTAGGTCCCGGTCACGGGGAGCTGTTTTTT; CDR3: CASSLGPGHGELFF
D: -; size: few; V: TRBV18; J: TRBJ1-6; DNA: TGTGCCAGCTCACCTACGGGAGTACCCCCACAATCACCCCTCCACTTT; CDR3: CASSPTGVPPQSPLHF
D: -; size: -; V: TRBV5-1; J: TRBJ1-5; DNA: TGCGCCAGCAGCTTTGTGGGGGCGGGCAATCAGCCCCAGCATTTT; CDR3: CASSFVGAGNQPQHF
D: -; size: -; V: TRBV5-6; J: TRBJ2-5; DNA: TGTGCCAGCAGCTTTCGGGAGACCCAGTACTTC; CDR3: CASSFRETQYF
D: -; size: -; V: TRBV6-7; J: TRBJ1-1; DNA: TGTGCCAGCCCGGACAGCGGAACTGAAGCTTTCTTT; CDR3: CASPDSGTEAFF
D: -; size: -; V: TRBV7-2; J: TRBJ2-7; DNA: TGTGCCAGCAGCCCAAGCGCCGCCCGCGAGCAGTACTTC; CDR3: CASSPSAAREQYF